This T cell receptor beta chain was captured by sequencing in a study of sequential checkpoint blockade in melanoma. For the study at large: Both treatment sequences were followed by maintenance nivolumab.

V lost 1 base and J lost 0; bases outside the gene matches: 15. The CDR3 has 20 residues. Germline-derived CDR1 and CDR2 are WSHSY and SAAADI. Method: immunoSEQ multiplex PCR; TCRdb's copy keeps in-frame clones and lacks some. The data show 25,000 to 35,000 clones, around nine tenths seen once. The sample's treatment: randomized to nivolumab then ipilimumab (arm A) or the reverse (arm B). Sorted cells were live CD3+CD8+, lacking CD19 and CD56, from PBMCs. The starting material was CD8+ T cells sorted from blood (inferred from file names), obtained from a patient given nivolumab and ipilimumab in sequence. This receptor was obtained from a human donor with melanoma. The rearrangement uses TRBV10-2 and TRBJ2-3, with TRBD2 matching 8 bases. The CDR3 loop is CASSEYLTESGGRSTDTQYF. DNA of the CDR3: TGCGCCAGCAGTGAGTATTTAACCGAATCGGGCGGGAGGAGCACAGATACGCAGTATTTT.